This T cell receptor beta chain was profiled in a study of neurological immune-mediated disorders. This clonotype was recorded many times. TCRdb re-derived calls from the 5' RACE reads in MiXCR, one entry per CDR3 protein. The repertoire holds about 60,000 distinct CDR3 sequences, with 3.6% as singletons. Sequencing was done on a sample of PBMCs. The source of this sequence is a man aged 25-45 years with multiple sclerosis.

The CDR3 loop is CASSLGTGTGELFF. The CDR3 nucleotides are TGCGCCAGCAGCTTAGGGACGGGCACCGGGGAGCTGTTTTTT. The rearrangement links TRBV5-1 to TRBJ2-2; D possibly matches TRBD1 or TRBD2 (5 bases each). CDR3 size: 14 residues. The germline V gene encodes CDR1 SGHRS and CDR2 YFSETQ. The V and J ends lost 2 bases and 4 bases respectively, with 9 bases between them. The full variable domain, with the rest looked up from reference TRBV5-1 and TRBJ2-2, is KAGVTQTPRYLIKTRGQQVTLSCSPISGHRSVSWYQQTPGQGLQFLFEYFSETQRNKGNFPGRFSGRQFSNSRSEMNVSTLELGDSALYLCASSLGTGTGELFFGEGSRLTVL.